This entry describes one T cell receptor (beta chain). As yet, its antigen is unknown. The CDR3 consists of 12 residues. V was shortened by 1 base and J by 5 bases, with 5 bases between the two germline ends. Germline V gene sequence: CDR1 SEHNR, CDR2 FQNEAQ (reference sequence). The data originate from a study of CD8+ T cells in alopecia areata. Study in general: Tofacitinib administration persisted for 6 to 18 months, succeeded by 6 months off drug. Whole-study results and caveats: Although TCR sharing was seen in mice, sharing across patients was less clear, possibly for HLA-related reasons. Among the cells sequenced in scalp samples are also the resident alphabeta T cells of normal skin.

Following extraction, RNA underwent reverse transcription to cDNA, which served as the sequencing template. Only in-frame clones appear in the TCRdb table, and some are missing; sequencing was by immunoSEQ multiplex PCR. The sample yields 100,000 to 150,000 clones, 58% seen once. The TCR was taken from a human donor with alopecia areata. The chain carries TRBV7-9 and TRBJ2-5, with D unresolved. The sequences come from CD4+ T cells sorted from blood, collected at week 0. For the CDR3, the DNA is TGTGCCAGCAGCTTAGTGTTGGAGACCCAGTACTTC. This translates into CASSLVLETQYF. Full variable domain (rest looked up from reference TRBV7-9 and TRBJ2-5): DTGVSQNPRHKITKRGQNVTFRCDPISEHNRLYWYRQTLGQGPEFLTYFQNEAQLEKSRLLSDRFSAERPKGSFSTLEIQRTEQGDSAMYLCASSLVLETQYFGPGTRLLVL.